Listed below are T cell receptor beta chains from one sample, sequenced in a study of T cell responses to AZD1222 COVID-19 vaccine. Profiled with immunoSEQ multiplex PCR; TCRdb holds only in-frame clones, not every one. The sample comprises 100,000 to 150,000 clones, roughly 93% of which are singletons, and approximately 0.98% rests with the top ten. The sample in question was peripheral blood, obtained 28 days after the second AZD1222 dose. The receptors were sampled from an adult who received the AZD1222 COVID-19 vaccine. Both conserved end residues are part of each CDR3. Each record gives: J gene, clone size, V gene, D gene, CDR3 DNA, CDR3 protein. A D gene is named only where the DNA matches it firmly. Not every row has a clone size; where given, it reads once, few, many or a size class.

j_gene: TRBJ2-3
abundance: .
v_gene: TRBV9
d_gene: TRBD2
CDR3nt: TGTGCCAGCAGCGCGCCCTTCGGACTAGCGGGAGGAGCGCAGTATTTT
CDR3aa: CASSAPFGLAGGAQYF

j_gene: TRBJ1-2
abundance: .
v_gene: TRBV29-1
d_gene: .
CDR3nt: TGCAGCGTTACCGGGACAAATTTCTATGGCTACACCTTC
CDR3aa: CSVTGTNFYGYTF

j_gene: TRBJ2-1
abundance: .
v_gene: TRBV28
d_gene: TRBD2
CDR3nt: TGTGCCAGCAGCTCTAGCGGTCCCTACAATGAGCAGTTCTTC
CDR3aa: CASSSSGPYNEQFF

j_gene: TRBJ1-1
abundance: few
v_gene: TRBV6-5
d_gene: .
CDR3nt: TGTGCCAGCAGTCTACCAGGGCCTGAAGCTTTCTTT
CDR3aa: CASSLPGPEAFF

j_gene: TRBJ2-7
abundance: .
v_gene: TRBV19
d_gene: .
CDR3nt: TGTGCCAGTAGTTCCCTGGAGGGGGTGAGGCACGAGCAGTACTTC
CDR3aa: CASSSLEGVRHEQYF

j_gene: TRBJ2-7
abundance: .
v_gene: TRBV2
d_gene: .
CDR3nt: TGTGCCAGCAACCCCCTGGGTCAGACCTACGAGCAGTACTTC
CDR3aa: CASNPLGQTYEQYF

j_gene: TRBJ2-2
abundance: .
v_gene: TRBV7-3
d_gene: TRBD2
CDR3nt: TGTGCCAGCAGCTCAATAGGGAGGGGCCCCGGGGAGCTGTTTTTT
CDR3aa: CASSSIGRGPGELFF

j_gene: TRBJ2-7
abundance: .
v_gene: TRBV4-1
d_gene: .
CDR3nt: TGCGCCAGCAGCCAAGTCGCTAGCCCGACCTACGAGCAGTACTTC
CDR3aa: CASSQVASPTYEQYF

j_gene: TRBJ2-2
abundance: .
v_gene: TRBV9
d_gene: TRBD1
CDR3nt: TGTGCCAGCAGCGGTCCGGGACAGGGGTTATCCGGGGAGCTGTTTTTT
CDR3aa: CASSGPGQGLSGELFF

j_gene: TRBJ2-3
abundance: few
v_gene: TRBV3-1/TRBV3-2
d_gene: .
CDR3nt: TGTGCCAGCAGCCAACTTCGGCAAGATACGCAGTATTTT
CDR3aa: CASSQLRQDTQYF

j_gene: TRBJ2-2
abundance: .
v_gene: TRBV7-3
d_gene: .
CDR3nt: TGTGCCAGCAGCTCCATGGGCACCGGGGAGCTGTTTTTT
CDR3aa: CASSSMGTGELFF

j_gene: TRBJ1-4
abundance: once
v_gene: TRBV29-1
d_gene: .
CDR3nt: TGCAGCGTTGACGGGGGGTTCGGGGAAAAACTGTTTTTT
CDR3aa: CSVDGGFGEKLFF

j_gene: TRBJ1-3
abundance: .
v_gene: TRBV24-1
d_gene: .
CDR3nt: TGTGCCACCAGTGATCCAGTGGCGACGGGAGGAAACACCATATATTTT
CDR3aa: CATSDPVATGGNTIYF